This entry lists 17 T cell receptor beta chains sequenced from one sample in a study of neoadjuvant nivolumab and ipilimumab in lung cancer. The data were produced by immunoSEQ multiplex PCR, yet TCRdb's version contains in-frame clones alone and is incomplete. The sample has about 5,300 clones; 90% to 95% are singletons. Sample: blood, taken after neoadjuvant nivolumab, alone or with ipilimumab, at or shortly before surgery. The receptors were sampled from an adult with non-small cell lung cancer. Some clones in this sample may be carry-over from other donors' samples.

The gene calls are TRBV15 and TRBJ2-2; perhaps TRBD1 as D (5 bases). Per the germline V gene, CDR1 is LNHNV and CDR2 is YYDKDF (reference sequence). V was clipped by 1 base and J by 1 base, with 10 bases between them. This CDR3 is 16 amino acids long. The CDR3 is CATSRVKTENTGELFF. CDR3 sequence (DNA): TGTGCCACCAGCAGAGTAAAGACAGAGAACACCGGGGAGCTGTTTTTT.

V is TRBV7-3 and J is TRBJ2-2; D perhaps matches TRBD1 (7 bases). The V gene lost 2 bases and the J gene lost 4 bases, with 14 bases spanning the gap. The germline gives CDR1 SGHTA, CDR2 FQGTGA. The CDR3 sequence is 16 residues long. CDR3 coding DNA: TGTGCCAGCAGCTTACGGCCGCAGGGGGGCACCGGGGAGCTGTTTTTT. It encodes CASSLRPQGGTGELFF.

The CDR3 sequence is CASSEVGGLIGPQHF. DNA of the CDR3: TGCGCCAGCAGCGAAGTCGGGGGCTTGATAGGACCCCAGCATTTT. The chain employs TRBV5-1 and TRBJ1-5, with D perhaps TRBD1 (6 bases). The CDR3 has 15 amino acids. Trimming took off 4 bases at V and 10 bases at J, with 21 bases between the two ends. Germline-derived CDR1 and CDR2 are SGHRS and YFSETQ.

The count of this clone is one. V is TRBV7-2 and J is TRBJ2-7; D perhaps matches TRBD2 (6 bases). V was cut by 6 bases and J by 7 bases, with 16 bases left in between. Per germline, CDR1 SGHTA and CDR2 FQGNSA. CDR3 length equals 13 residues. CDR3: CASRGGGAREQYF. The CDR3 nucleotides read TGTGCCAGCAGGGGTGGCGGGGCGAGGGAGCAGTACTTC. The complete variable domain, with remaining parts taken from reference TRBV7-2 and TRBJ2-7, reads GAGVSQSPSNKVTEKGKDVELRCDPISGHTALYWYRQSLGQGLEFLIYFQGNSAPDKSGLPSDRFSAERTGGSVSTLTIQRTQQEDSAVYLCASRGGGAREQYFGPGTRLTVT.

V gene TRBV30 combines with J gene TRBJ2-3; 7 bases match TRBD2. The CDR3 runs 14 residues. V lost 1 base to trimming and J lost 7 bases; unmatched junction nucleotides: 8. The germline gives CDR1 GTSNPN, CDR2 SVGIG (reference sequence). The chain's CDR3 is CAWSEGLDPYTQYF. The CDR3, as DNA: TGTGCCTGGAGTGAAGGACTAGATCCATATACGCAGTATTTT. The full variable domain, with the rest looked up from reference TRBV30 and TRBJ2-3, is SQTIHQWPATLVQPVGSPLSLECTVEGTSNPNLYWYRQAAGRGLQLLFYSVGIGQISSEVPQNLSASRPQDRQFILSSKKLLLSDSGFYLCAWSEGLDPYTQYFGPGTRLTVL.

The rearrangement uses TRBV12-5 and TRBJ1-1; no clear D. Germline CDR1 LGHNT, CDR2 FRNRAP. Trimming pared 4 bases from V and 3 bases from J, leaving 9 bases between. This CDR3 spans 13 amino acids. CDR3 residues: CASGSRDDTEAFF. CDR3 sequence (DNA): TGTGCTAGTGGTTCAAGGGATGACACTGAAGCTTTCTTT.

CDR3 coding DNA: TGTGCCAGCAGCCCCTCGGGGGGCAATCAGCCCCAGCATTTT. Amino acids: CASSPSGGNQPQHF. V usage is TRBV7-2 and J usage is TRBJ1-5; perhaps TRBD1 as D (5 bases). CDR3 length equals 14 residues. Trimming took off 5 bases at V and 2 bases at J, with 10 bases between the two ends. The germline V gene encodes CDR1 SGHTA and CDR2 FQGNSA.

The J gene is TRBJ2-1, the V gene TRBV6-6; 10 nucleotides align to TRBD1. In germline, CDR1 is MNHNY, CDR2 SVGAGI (reference sequence). The ends lost 2 bases at V and 7 bases at J; junction bases unmatched: 8. The CDR3 runs to 16 residues. CDR3 residues: CASSYVGGDRGNEQFF. Written as DNA, the CDR3 is TGTGCCAGCAGTTACGTCGGGGGGGACAGGGGTAATGAGCAGTTCTTC.

This clone was counted a single time. This rearrangement joins TRBV11-1 to TRBJ2-1; TRBD2 is a possible D gene (6 bases). Germline-derived CDR1 and CDR2 are SGHAT and FQDESV (reference sequence). CDR3 length: 14 residues. V was shortened by 4 bases and J by 8 bases, with 15 bases between the two germline ends. CDR3 sequence: CASSYRAGGDEQFF. CDR3 nucleotide sequence: TGTGCCAGCAGCTATCGAGCGGGCGGGGATGAGCAGTTCTTC.

The chain uses TRBV6-6 and TRBJ2-3; no definite D call. CDR3 size: 11 residues. V shed 4 bases and J shed 6 bases, with 5 bases lying between them. Germline V lookup: CDR1 MNHNY, CDR2 SVGAGI (reference sequence). CDR3: CASSSSDTQYF. The DNA of the CDR3 is TGTGCCAGCAGTTCCTCGGATACGCAGTATTTT.

This clone has only a few counts. V usage is TRBV9 and J usage is TRBJ2-1, with 11 bases that match TRBD2. The CDR3 runs 19 residues. Germline CDR1 is SGDLS and CDR2 is YYNGEE. The junction had 12 bases not matched to a gene; V was cut back by 4 bases and J by 0 bases. The CDR3 nucleotides read TGTGCCAGCAGCTTGACTAGCGGGATCTTCTCAACCTCCTACAATGAGCAGTTCTTC. It codes for CASSLTSGIFSTSYNEQFF.

This chain uses TRBV7-8 with TRBJ1-5; TRBD1 is a possible D gene (6 bases). Germline lookup yields CDR1 SGHVS and CDR2 FQNEAQ. V was trimmed by 5 bases and J by 0 bases, leaving 11 bases between them. The length of the CDR3 is 15 residues. For the CDR3, the DNA is TGTGCCAGCAGCCCGCGGGGGCTTAGCAATCAGCCCCAGCATTTT. It specifies CASSPRGLSNQPQHF. Variable domain in full (rest from reference TRBV7-8 and TRBJ1-5): GAGVSQSPRYKVAKRGQDVALRCDPISGHVSLFWYQQALGQGPEFLTYFQNEAQLDKSGLPSDRFFAERPEGSVSTLKIQRTQQEDSAVYLCASSPRGLSNQPQHFGDGTRLSIL.

The gene calls are TRBV7-9 and TRBJ2-1; tentatively, D is TRBD2 (6 bases). This CDR3 spans 15 amino acids. CDR1 is SEHNR and CDR2 is FQNEAQ in the germline V gene (reference sequence). V was pared by 6 bases and J by 2 bases, with 14 bases between. The CDR3 DNA is TGTGCCAGCAGTCTGAATGGGGAGGCCTACAATGAGCAGTTCTTC. Protein product: CASSLNGEAYNEQFF.

V gene TRBV5-1 combines with J gene TRBJ2-2, with a possible D match to TRBD2 (5 bases). This CDR3 contains 16 residues. Looked up from germline, CDR1 is SGHRS and CDR2 is YFSETQ. The ends were cut back, 0 bases at V and 0 bases at J, with 9 bases in the middle. As DNA, the CDR3 is TGCGCCAGCAGCTTGGGAGGGCCCGCGAACACCGGGGAGCTGTTTTTT. Amino acid sequence: CASSLGGPANTGELFF.

This rearrangement joins TRBV4-3 to TRBJ2-3; TRBD1 matches 10 bases. The length of the CDR3 is 19 residues. V was clipped by 0 bases and J by 4 bases; unmatched bases: 13. CDR1 and CDR2 from the germline V gene are LGHNA and YSLEER. The CDR3 loop reads CASSQDLGLDRGISDTQYF. The CDR3 nucleotides read TGCGCCAGCAGCCAAGATCTTGGCCTGGACAGGGGGATTTCAGATACGCAGTATTTT.

The chain carries TRBV5-1 and TRBJ2-3; TRBD1 might be the D (5 bases). Deletions cut 4 bases from V and 0 bases from J, with 15 bases between. The CDR3 runs to 16 residues. CDR1 is SGHRS, CDR2 YFSETQ, per germline. CDR3 protein: CASSPATVSSTDTQYF. In nucleotides, the CDR3 is TGCGCCAGCAGCCCGGCGACAGTTTCTAGCACAGATACGCAGTATTTT.

The V and J genes are TRBV2 and TRBJ2-7; a weak D match, TRBD1 (5 bases). This CDR3 is 13 amino acids long. CDR1 and CDR2 from the germline V gene are SNHLY and FYNNEI. The V end was cut by 3 bases, the J end by 6 bases, with 12 bases between. CDR3 loop: CASSETATGEQYF. CDR3 DNA sequence: TGTGCCAGCAGTGAGACAGCTACTGGCGAGCAGTACTTC.